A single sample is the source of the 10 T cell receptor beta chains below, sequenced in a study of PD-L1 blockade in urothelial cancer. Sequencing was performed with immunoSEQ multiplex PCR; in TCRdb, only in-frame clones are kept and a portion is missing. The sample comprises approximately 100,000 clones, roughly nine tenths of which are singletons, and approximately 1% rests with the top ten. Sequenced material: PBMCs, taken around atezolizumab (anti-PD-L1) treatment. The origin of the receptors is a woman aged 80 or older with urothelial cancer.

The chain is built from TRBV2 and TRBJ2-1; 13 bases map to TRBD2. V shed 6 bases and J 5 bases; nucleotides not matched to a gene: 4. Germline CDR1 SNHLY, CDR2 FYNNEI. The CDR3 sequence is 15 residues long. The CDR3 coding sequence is TGTGCCAGCAGCCTCGGGACTAGCGGGAACAATGAGCAGTTCTTC. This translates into CASSLGTSGNNEQFF.

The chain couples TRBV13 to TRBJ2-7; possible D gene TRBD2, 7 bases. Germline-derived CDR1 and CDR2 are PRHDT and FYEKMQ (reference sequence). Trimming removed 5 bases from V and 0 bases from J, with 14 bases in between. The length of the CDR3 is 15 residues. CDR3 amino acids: CASSEGGALSYEQYF. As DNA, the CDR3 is TGTGCCAGCAGCGAGGGGGGGGCCCTCTCCTACGAGCAGTACTTC.

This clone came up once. The CDR3 DNA reads as TGTGCCAGCAGTCCCGGGACAGGGAATGTCTGGTATGGCTACACCTTC. It translates to CASSPGTGNVWYGYTF. This sequence joins TRBV28 and TRBJ1-2; 9 positions agree with TRBD1. The junction had 12 bases not matched to a gene; V was cut back by 5 bases and J by 5 bases. This CDR3 is 16 amino acids long. Germline V gene sequence: CDR1 MDHEN, CDR2 SYDVKM.

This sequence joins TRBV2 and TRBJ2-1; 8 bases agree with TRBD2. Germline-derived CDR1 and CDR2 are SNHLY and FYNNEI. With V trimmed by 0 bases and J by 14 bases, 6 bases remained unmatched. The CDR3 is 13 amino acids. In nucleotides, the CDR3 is TGTGCCAGCAGTGAAGCTGCGGGGGGAGGGGAGTTCTTC. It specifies CASSEAAGGGEFF.

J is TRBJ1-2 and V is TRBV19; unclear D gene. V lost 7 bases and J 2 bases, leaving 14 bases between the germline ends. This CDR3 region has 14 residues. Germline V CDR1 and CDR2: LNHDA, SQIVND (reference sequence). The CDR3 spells CASTPRGRNYGYTF. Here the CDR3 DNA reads TGTGCCAGTACCCCTCGAGGGAGGAACTATGGCTACACCTTC.

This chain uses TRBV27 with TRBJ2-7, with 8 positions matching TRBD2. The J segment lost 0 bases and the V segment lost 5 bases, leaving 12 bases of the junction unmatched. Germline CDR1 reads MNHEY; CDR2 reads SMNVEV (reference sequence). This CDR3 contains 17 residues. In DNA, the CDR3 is TGTGCCAGCAGTCCGTTTAGTGTAGCGGGGTACTCCTACGAGCAGTACTTC. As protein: CASSPFSVAGYSYEQYF.

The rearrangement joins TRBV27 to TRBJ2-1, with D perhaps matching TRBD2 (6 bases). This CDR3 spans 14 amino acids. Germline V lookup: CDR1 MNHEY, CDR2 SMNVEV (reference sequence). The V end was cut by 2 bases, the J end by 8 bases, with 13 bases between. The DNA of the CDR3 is TGTGCCAGCAGTTTAGCGGGGCCAAGGGATGAGCAGTTCTTC. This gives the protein CASSLAGPRDEQFF.

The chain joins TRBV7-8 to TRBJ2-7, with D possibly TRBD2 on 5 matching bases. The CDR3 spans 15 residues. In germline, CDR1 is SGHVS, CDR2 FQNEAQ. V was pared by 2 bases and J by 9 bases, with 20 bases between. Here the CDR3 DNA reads TGTGCCAGCAGCTTACTCCGGGAAGGATCTCGACCGCAGTACTTC. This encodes CASSLLREGSRPQYF.

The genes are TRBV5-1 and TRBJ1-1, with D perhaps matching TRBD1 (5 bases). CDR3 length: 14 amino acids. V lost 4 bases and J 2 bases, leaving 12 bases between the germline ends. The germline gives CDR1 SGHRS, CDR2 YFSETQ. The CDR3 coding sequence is TGCGCCAGCAGCCCGGGACTGATCAACACTGAAGCTTTCTTT. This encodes CASSPGLINTEAFF.

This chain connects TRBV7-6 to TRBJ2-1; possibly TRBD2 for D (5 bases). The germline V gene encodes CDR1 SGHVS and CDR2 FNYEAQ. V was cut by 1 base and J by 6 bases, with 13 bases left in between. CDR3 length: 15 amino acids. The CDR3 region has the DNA TGTGCCAGCAGCTTAGATAGTTTGGCGGGCAATGAGCAGTTCTTC. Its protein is CASSLDSLAGNEQFF.